The 25 T cell receptor beta chains in this list originate from one sample, sequenced in a study of cytomegalovirus exposure and HLA in healthy donors (dated by TCRdb to 2016 to 2017). Receptor amplification or capture employed the immunoSEQ multiplex PCR assay. A mixture of 60 forward primers for TCR Vbeta segments and 13 reverse primers for TCR Jbeta segments was used in the multiplex PCR. The table comes from immuneACCESS by way of TCRdb, which keeps in-frame sequences with V and J called. Part of the clones is missing from these tables; in studies checked, under half for an unresolved V gene and the rest for unknown reasons. The sample profile shows 40,000 or so clones; roughly 87% of them were found once. The top ten hold 6.5% to 9.5% of the sample. The material sequenced was PBMCs. These receptors all stem from a woman aged 40 to 49 in good health and CMV-seropositive.

The chain couples TRBV19 to TRBJ1-5, with 7 bases lining up with TRBD1. This CDR3 comprises 15 residues. Per the germline V gene, CDR1 is LNHDA and CDR2 is SQIVND (reference sequence). V dropped 4 bases and J dropped 0; count of bases not matched to a gene: 3. In DNA form, the CDR3 reads TGTGCCAGTAGTAGGGACAGCTATAGCAATCAGCCCCAGCATTTT. It specifies CASSRDSYSNQPQHF.

The chain recombines TRBV7-2 with TRBJ1-5; 7 bases are a match to TRBD1. Germline loops: CDR1 SGHTA, CDR2 FQGNSA. The CDR3 is made up of 16 amino acids. J lost 6 bases, V lost 3 bases, and 11 bases had no gene match. The CDR3 DNA reads as TGTGCCAGCAGCTTTTTGGGGACAGCATCGGGTCAGCCCCAGCATTTT. Protein product: CASSFLGTASGQPQHF. Filled out from reference TRBV7-2 and TRBJ1-5, the complete variable domain reads GAGVSQSPSNKVTEKGKDVELRCDPISGHTALYWYRQSLGQGLEFLIYFQGNSAPDKSGLPSDRFSAERTGGSVSTLTIQRTQQEDSAVYLCASSFLGTASGQPQHFGDGTRLSIL.

The sample holds one count of this clone. In nucleotides, the CDR3 is TGTGCCAGCAGTGATCCTCCCTCTGGAAACACCATATATTTT. As protein: CASSDPPSGNTIYF. The gene calls are TRBV6-1 and TRBJ1-3; no firm D call. The CDR3 is made up of 14 amino acids. CDR1 is MNHNS, CDR2 SASEGT, per germline. V lost 3 bases, J lost 0 bases, and 6 bases lay in between.

The CDR3 nucleotides are TGTGCCAGCATCCGTGACAGGGGCTCCTATAATTCACCCCTCCACTTT. Protein product: CASIRDRGSYNSPLHF. V gene TRBV2 combines with J gene TRBJ1-6; 8 bases align to TRBD1. Germline assignment: CDR1 SNHLY and CDR2 FYNNEI. The V segment lost 7 bases and the J segment 0 bases; nucleotides outside the gene matches: 5. There are 16 residues in the CDR3.

This chain links TRBV4-1 with TRBJ1-6, with D unresolved. V gave up 1 base and J gave up 0 bases, with 7 bases separating them. The CDR3 is 16 residues long. Germline values: CDR1 MGHRA, CDR2 YSYEKL. As DNA, the CDR3 is TGCGCCAGCAGCCAAGGAGGGAGCTCCTATAATTCACCCCTCCACTTT. It codes for CASSQGGSSYNSPLHF.

The chain carries TRBV7-9 and TRBJ2-2; weak D call: TRBD1 (6 bases). The CDR3 runs to 12 residues. Germline CDR1 and CDR2: SEHNR and FQNEAQ (reference sequence). CDR3 nucleotides: TGTTCCGGGCAGGGGAGCACCGGGGAGCTGTTTTTT. It encodes CSGQGSTGELFF.

This chain uses TRBV2 with TRBJ2-6; a possible D gene is TRBD1 (5 bases). The V end was cut by 7 bases, the J end by 3 bases, with 7 bases between. Germline CDR1 reads SNHLY; CDR2 reads FYNNEI. The CDR3 loop spans 13 amino acids. For the CDR3, the DNA is TGTGCCAGCACAGGGAATGGGGCCAACGTCCTGACTTTC. It specifies CASTGNGANVLTF.

This clone was seen only a few times. The V gene is TRBV13, the J gene TRBJ1-1; D perhaps matches TRBD1 (6 bases). CDR1 is PRHDT and CDR2 is FYEKMQ in the germline V gene (reference sequence). Trimming took off 5 bases at V and 9 bases at J, with 13 bases between the two ends. The CDR3 has 12 amino acids. Here the CDR3 reads CASSRADSKAFF. The CDR3, as DNA: TGTGCCAGCAGCCGGGCGGACAGTAAAGCTTTCTTT.

The chain is built from TRBV6-1 and TRBJ1-1; D unclear. Trimming shortened V by 3 bases and J by 0 bases, and 11 bases separated the two germline ends. The CDR3 runs 15 residues. The germline V gene encodes CDR1 MNHNS and CDR2 SASEGT. CDR3 in amino acids: CASSDSEYMNTEAFF. As DNA, the CDR3 is TGTGCCAGCAGTGATTCGGAGTACATGAACACTGAAGCTTTCTTT.

The chain couples TRBV30 to TRBJ2-5; D might be TRBD1 (6 bases). CDR3 length: 13 amino acids. The V end was cut by 3 bases, the J end by 5 bases, with 13 bases between. Germline V gene data show CDR1 as GTSNPN and CDR2 as SVGIG (reference sequence). The CDR3 sequence is CAWSRQAGETQYF. CDR3 nucleotides: TGTGCCTGGAGCCGACAGGCTGGGGAGACCCAGTACTTC.

The gene calls are TRBV5-1 and TRBJ1-1, with no clear D. V was pared by 2 bases and J by 5 bases, with 7 bases between. This CDR3 region has 12 residues. Germline CDR1 and CDR2: SGHRS and YFSETQ. CDR3 in amino acids: CASSFGMTEAFF. The CDR3 bases are TGCGCCAGCAGCTTTGGCATGACTGAAGCTTTCTTT.

The CDR3 sequence is CASSTTSGLTDTQYF. The CDR3 DNA follows: TGTGCCAGCAGCACAACTAGCGGGCTCACAGATACGCAGTATTTT. The chain recombines TRBV5-6 with TRBJ2-3; 9 positions match TRBD2. The V gene end was trimmed by 4 bases and the J gene end by 2 bases; junction bases not matched to a gene: 5. Germline V gene data show CDR1 as SGHDT and CDR2 as YYEEEE. The CDR3 is made up of 15 amino acids.

This chain connects TRBV11-2 to TRBJ2-7, with 7 positions matching TRBD1. V trimming: 5 bases; J trimming: 4 bases; junction bases outside the gene matches: 11. Germline-derived CDR1 and CDR2 are SGHAT and FQNNGV. The CDR3 runs to 15 residues. CDR3: CASSPPGTAEYEQYF. DNA of the CDR3: TGTGCCAGCAGCCCCCCCGGGACAGCAGAGTACGAGCAGTACTTC.

The J gene is TRBJ2-5, the V gene TRBV28; tentatively, D is TRBD2 (6 bases). CDR1 and CDR2 (germline): MDHEN, SYDVKM. CDR3 size: 13 residues. V lost 4 bases and J 5 bases, leaving 11 bases between the germline ends. CDR3 amino acids: CASSSSGRETQYF. For the CDR3, the DNA is TGTGCCAGCAGTTCATCAGGGAGGGAGACCCAGTACTTC.

The rearrangement uses TRBV5-1 and TRBJ1-5; D not certain. Trimming left V 6 bases short and J 3 bases short, with 7 bases between. The germline V gene has CDR1 SGHRS and CDR2 YFSETQ. There are 12 residues in the CDR3. This CDR3 reads CASIEVNQPQHF. CDR3 bases: TGCGCCAGCATCGAGGTCAATCAGCCCCAGCATTTT. Drawing the rest from reference TRBV5-1 and TRBJ1-5, the complete variable domain is KAGVTQTPRYLIKTRGQQVTLSCSPISGHRSVSWYQQTPGQGLQFLFEYFSETQRNKGNFPGRFSGRQFSNSRSEMNVSTLELGDSALYLCASIEVNQPQHFGDGTRLSIL.

This chain connects TRBV19 to TRBJ1-2, with 7 bases identical to TRBD1. V gave up 3 bases and J gave up 4 bases; unmatched junction bases: 5. The length of the CDR3 is 14 residues. Germline CDR1 and CDR2: LNHDA and SQIVND (reference sequence). CDR3 DNA: TGTGCCAGTAGTATCGGCACAGGGGCCTATGGCTACACCTTC. It encodes CASSIGTGAYGYTF.

The J gene is TRBJ1-2, the V gene TRBV6-5, with D perhaps matching TRBD1 (6 bases). Germline V gene lookup returns CDR1 MNHEY and CDR2 SVGAGI. The V end lost 5 bases, the J end lost 5 bases, and 15 bases lay between the germline ends. The CDR3 loop spans 14 amino acids. The CDR3 loop reads CASSDQGGAYGYTF. The CDR3 DNA is TGTGCCAGCAGTGACCAAGGGGGGGCTTATGGCTACACCTTC.

The rearrangement uses TRBV6-4 and TRBJ2-1, with 8 nucleotides matching TRBD2. Germline values: CDR1 MRHNA, CDR2 SNTAGT. This CDR3 has 14 residues. After removal of 8 bases from V and 3 bases from J, the junction contained 6 bases not matched to a gene. The DNA for the CDR3 is TGTGCCAGCGGGCGGGGGGCTGGCTACAATGAGCAGTTCTTC. Protein: CASGRGAGYNEQFF.

The chain links TRBV15 to TRBJ1-1; D gene ambiguous. The CDR3 sequence is 15 residues long. CDR1 LNHNV and CDR2 YYDKDF come from the germline V gene (reference sequence). V lost 0 bases, J lost 3 bases, and 11 bases lay in between. The CDR3 loop reads CATSRETGFYTEAFF. CDR3 DNA sequence: TGTGCCACCAGCAGAGAAACGGGGTTCTACACTGAAGCTTTCTTT.

The V gene is TRBV5-1, the J gene TRBJ2-7; 9 bases match TRBD1. The CDR3 sequence is 15 residues long. CDR1 is SGHRS, CDR2 YFSETQ, per germline. V shed 4 bases, J shed 6 bases, and the junction held 11 bases outside the gene matches. The CDR3 region has the DNA TGCGCCAGCAGCCGGGCGGGACAGGGTGCTCGCGAGCAGTACTTC. Its translation: CASSRAGQGAREQYF.

V usage is TRBV19 and J usage is TRBJ2-1, with a weak D call TRBD2 (5 bases). Looked up from germline, CDR1 is LNHDA and CDR2 is SQIVND (reference sequence). CDR3 length: 13 amino acids. V gave up 6 bases and J gave up 8 bases, with 14 bases separating them. The CDR3: CASRGTSLHEQFF. The CDR3 region has the DNA TGTGCCAGTAGGGGAACTAGTCTACATGAGCAGTTCTTC.

CDR3 residues: CSVEERGPNYGYTF. Written as DNA, the CDR3 is TGCAGCGTTGAAGAGCGGGGACCTAACTATGGCTACACCTTC. V is TRBV29-1 and J is TRBJ1-2; a possible D gene is TRBD1 (5 bases). The CDR3 loop spans 14 amino acids. Germline V gives CDR1 SQVTM, CDR2 ANQGSEA. Trimming stripped 0 bases from V and 0 bases from J, with 8 bases between.

There are a few counts of this clone. This chain links TRBV28 with TRBJ2-7; TRBD2 aligns across 12 bases. There are 17 residues in the CDR3. From germline, CDR1 is MDHEN and CDR2 SYDVKM. Trimming removed 6 bases from V and 4 bases from J; junction bases left unmatched: 13. Here the CDR3 reads CASSSTSGSLSSYEQYF. The CDR3 DNA reads TGTGCCAGCAGCTCGACTAGCGGGAGCCTCAGTTCATACGAGCAGTACTTC.

The J gene is TRBJ2-7, the V gene TRBV7-2; D perhaps matches TRBD2 (6 bases). Looked up from germline, CDR1 is SGHTA and CDR2 is FQGNSA. V was shortened by 1 base and J by 4 bases, with 8 bases between the two germline ends. This CDR3 is 13 amino acids long. The chain's CDR3 is CASSLGLDYEQYF. The CDR3 DNA sequence: TGTGCCAGCAGCTTAGGACTAGATTACGAGCAGTACTTC.

The chain combines TRBV6-1 with TRBJ1-3; tentative D call: TRBD1 (6 bases). Germline assignment: CDR1 MNHNS and CDR2 SASEGT. This CDR3 is built from 12 residues. Deletions cut 10 bases from V and 2 bases from J, with 9 bases between. CDR3 loop: CATEGAGNTIYF. The CDR3, as DNA: TGTGCCACCGAGGGGGCTGGAAACACCATATATTTT.